What follows is one T cell receptor (beta chain) and its context. The source of the sample is a study of cytomegalovirus exposure and HLA in healthy donors. The PCR made use of 60 Vbeta and 13 Jbeta primers. Profiling relied on immunoSEQ multiplex PCR, and the TCRdb table lists in-frame clones only, not all of them. Of 160,000 or so clones in the sample, 75% to 90% were seen once. The germline gives CDR1 SGHDT, CDR2 YYEEEE. The V gene lost 5 bases and the J gene lost 2 bases, with 13 bases spanning the gap. The CDR3 is 14 amino acids. This TCR was sampled from a young woman in good health and CMV-seronegative. The sequencing sample was made of PBMCs. The rearrangement links TRBV5-6 to TRBJ1-2; D perhaps matches TRBD1 (5 bases). The CDR3, as DNA: TGTGCCAGCAGTCTAGGGTCAGGGAACTATGGCTACACCTTC. Translation gives CASSLGSGNYGYTF.